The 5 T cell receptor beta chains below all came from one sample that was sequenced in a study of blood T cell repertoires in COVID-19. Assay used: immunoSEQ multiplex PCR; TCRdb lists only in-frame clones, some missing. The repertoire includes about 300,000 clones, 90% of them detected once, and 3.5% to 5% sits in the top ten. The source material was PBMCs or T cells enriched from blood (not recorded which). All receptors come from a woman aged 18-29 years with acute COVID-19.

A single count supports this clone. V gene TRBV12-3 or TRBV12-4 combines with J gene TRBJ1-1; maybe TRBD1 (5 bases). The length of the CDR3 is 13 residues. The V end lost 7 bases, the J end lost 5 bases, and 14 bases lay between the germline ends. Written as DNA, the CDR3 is TGTGCCAGCATTTCAGGGAAAGGAACTGAAGCTTTCTTT. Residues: CASISGKGTEAFF.

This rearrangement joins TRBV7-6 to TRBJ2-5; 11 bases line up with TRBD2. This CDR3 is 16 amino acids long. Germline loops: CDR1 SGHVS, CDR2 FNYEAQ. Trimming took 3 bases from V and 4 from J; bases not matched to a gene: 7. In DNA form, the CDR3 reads TGTGCCAGCAGCTTCGGCGTAGCGGGAGGGCGAGAGACCCAGTACTTC. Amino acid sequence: CASSFGVAGGRETQYF. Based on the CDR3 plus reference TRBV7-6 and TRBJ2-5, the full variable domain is GAGVSQSPRYKVTKRGQDVALRCDPISGHVSLYWYRQALGQGPEFLTYFNYEAQQDKSGLPNDRFSAERPEGSISTLTIQRTEQRDSAMYRCASSFGVAGGRETQYFGPGTRLLVL.

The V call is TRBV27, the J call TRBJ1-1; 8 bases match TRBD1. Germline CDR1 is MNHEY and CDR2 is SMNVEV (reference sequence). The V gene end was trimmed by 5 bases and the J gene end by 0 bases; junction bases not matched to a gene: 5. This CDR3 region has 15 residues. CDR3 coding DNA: TGTGCCAGCAGTCCCAGGGGGCAATTGAACACTGAAGCTTTCTTT. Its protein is CASSPRGQLNTEAFF.

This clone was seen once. This CDR3 is CASSFTRTSGSNEQFF. The CDR3 nucleotides are TGTGCCAGCAGCTTTACGCGGACTAGCGGGAGCAATGAGCAGTTCTTC. This chain links TRBV3-1 (or the pseudogene TRBV3-2) with TRBJ2-1, with 13 bases that match TRBD2. Germline V lookup: CDR1 LGHDT, CDR2 YNNKEL (reference sequence). The CDR3 is 16 residues long. The V segment lost 5 bases and the J segment 6 bases; nucleotides outside the gene matches: 7.

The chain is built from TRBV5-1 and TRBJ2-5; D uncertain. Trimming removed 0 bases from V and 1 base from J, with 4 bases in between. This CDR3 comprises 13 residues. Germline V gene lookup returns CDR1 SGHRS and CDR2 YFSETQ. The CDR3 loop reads CASSLVRQETQYF. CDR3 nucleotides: TGCGCCAGCAGCTTGGTCCGCCAAGAGACCCAGTACTTC.